The T cell receptor (beta chain) under discussion was sequenced for a study of sequential checkpoint blockade in melanoma. The wider study: Under 25 patients had matched tumor biopsies before treatment and at week 13 after nivolumab or ipilimumab alone.

Here immunoSEQ multiplex PCR was the method, and the copy in TCRdb shows in-frame clones only, minus some. The repertoire consists of 4,500 to 6,000 clones, with around two fifths occurring once and the leading ten covering 8.7%. Documented treatment: randomized to nivolumab then ipilimumab (arm A) or the reverse (arm B). The sample here was tumor tissue (inferred from file names), taken from a patient given nivolumab and ipilimumab in sequence. The receptor was derived from a human donor with melanoma.

The CDR3 sequence: CASSPPPREHTDTQYF. Here the CDR3 DNA reads TGTGCCAGCAGTCCCCCCCCGCGGGAGCACACAGATACGCAGTATTTT. The chain joins TRBV6-8 to TRBJ2-3; 7 bases line up with TRBD2. V dropped 5 bases and J dropped 2; count of bases not matched to a gene: 10. CDR3 length: 16 amino acids. Germline CDR1 and CDR2: MNHGY and SAAAGT.